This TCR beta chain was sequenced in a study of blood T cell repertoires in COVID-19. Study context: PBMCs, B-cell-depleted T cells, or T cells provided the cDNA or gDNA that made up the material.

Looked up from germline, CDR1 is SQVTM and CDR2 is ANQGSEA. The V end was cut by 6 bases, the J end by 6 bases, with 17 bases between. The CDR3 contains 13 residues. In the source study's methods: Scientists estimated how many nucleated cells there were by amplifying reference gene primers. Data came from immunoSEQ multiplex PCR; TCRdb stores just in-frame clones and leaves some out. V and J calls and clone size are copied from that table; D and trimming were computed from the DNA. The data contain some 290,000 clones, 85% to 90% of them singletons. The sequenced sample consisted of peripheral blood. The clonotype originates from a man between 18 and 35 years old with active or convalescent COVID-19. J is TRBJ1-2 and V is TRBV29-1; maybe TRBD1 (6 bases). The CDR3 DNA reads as TGCAGCGTCCGGGACACAGAGAGAAATGGCTACACCTTC. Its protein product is CSVRDTERNGYTF.